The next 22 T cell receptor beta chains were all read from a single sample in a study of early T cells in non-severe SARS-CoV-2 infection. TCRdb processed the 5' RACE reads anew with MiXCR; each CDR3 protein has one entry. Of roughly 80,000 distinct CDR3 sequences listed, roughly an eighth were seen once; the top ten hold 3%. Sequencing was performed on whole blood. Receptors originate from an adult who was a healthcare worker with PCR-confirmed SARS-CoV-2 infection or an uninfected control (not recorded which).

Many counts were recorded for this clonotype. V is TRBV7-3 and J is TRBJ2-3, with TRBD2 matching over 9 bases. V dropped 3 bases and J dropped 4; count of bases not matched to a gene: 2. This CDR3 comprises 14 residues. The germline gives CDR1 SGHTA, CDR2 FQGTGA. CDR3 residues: CASSFSGGPDTQYF. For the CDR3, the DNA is TGTGCCAGCAGCTTTAGCGGGGGTCCAGATACGCAGTATTTT.

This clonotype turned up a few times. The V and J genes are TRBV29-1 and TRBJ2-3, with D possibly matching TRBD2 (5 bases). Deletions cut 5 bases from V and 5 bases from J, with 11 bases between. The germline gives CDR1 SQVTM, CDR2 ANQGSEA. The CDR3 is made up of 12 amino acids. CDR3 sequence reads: CSVTGIKDTQYF. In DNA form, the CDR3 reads TGCAGCGTTACGGGGATTAAAGATACGCAGTATTTT.

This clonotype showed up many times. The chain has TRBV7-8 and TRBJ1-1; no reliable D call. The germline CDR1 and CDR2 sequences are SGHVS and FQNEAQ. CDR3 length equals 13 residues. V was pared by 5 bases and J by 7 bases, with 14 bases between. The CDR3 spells CASSQGKGGEAFF. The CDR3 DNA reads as TGTGCCAGCAGCCAAGGGAAAGGAGGTGAAGCTTTCTTT.

The DNA of the CDR3 is TGTGCCAGCAGCTTTTTGGCAGCCGGCGAGCAGTACTTC. This gives the protein CASSFLAAGEQYF. V and J are TRBV11-1 and TRBJ2-7; no reliable D call. The CDR3 is 13 residues long. CDR1 and CDR2 (germline): SGHAT, FQDESV (reference sequence). The V and J ends lost 3 bases and 6 bases respectively, with 12 bases between them. The full variable domain, in which reference TRBV11-1 and TRBJ2-7 provide the parts outside the CDR3, is EAEVAQSPRYKITEKSQAVAFWCDPISGHATLYWYRQILGQGPELLVQFQDESVVDDSQLPKDRFSAERLKGVDSTLKIQPAELGDSAMYLCASSFLAAGEQYFGPGTRLTVT.

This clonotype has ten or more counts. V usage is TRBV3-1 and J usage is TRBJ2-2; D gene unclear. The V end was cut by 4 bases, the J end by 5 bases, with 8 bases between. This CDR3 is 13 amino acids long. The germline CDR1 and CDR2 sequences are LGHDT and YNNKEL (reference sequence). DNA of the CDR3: TGTGCCAGCAGCCCGCGGCGGACCGGGGAGCTGTTTTTT. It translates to CASSPRRTGELFF.

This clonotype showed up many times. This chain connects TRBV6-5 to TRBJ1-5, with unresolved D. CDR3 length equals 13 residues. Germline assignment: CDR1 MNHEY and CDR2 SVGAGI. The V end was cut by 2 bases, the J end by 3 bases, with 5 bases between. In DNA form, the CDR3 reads TGTGCCAGCAGTTACGAGTCCAATCAGCCCCAGCATTTT. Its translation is CASSYESNQPQHF.

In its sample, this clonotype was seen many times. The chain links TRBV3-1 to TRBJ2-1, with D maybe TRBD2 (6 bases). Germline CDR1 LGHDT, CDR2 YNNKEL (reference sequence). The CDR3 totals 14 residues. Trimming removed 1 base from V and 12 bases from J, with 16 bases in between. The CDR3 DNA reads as TGTGCCAGCAGCCAAGGCCCCCGGGGGACCGGGCAGTTCTTC. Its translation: CASSQGPRGTGQFF.

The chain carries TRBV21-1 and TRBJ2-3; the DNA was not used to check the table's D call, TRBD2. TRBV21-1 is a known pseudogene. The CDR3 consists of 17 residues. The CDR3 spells CASSKGAGLIIYDTQYF. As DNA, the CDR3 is TGTGCCAGCAGCAAAGGCGCGGGACTGATCATCTACGATACGCAGTATTTT.

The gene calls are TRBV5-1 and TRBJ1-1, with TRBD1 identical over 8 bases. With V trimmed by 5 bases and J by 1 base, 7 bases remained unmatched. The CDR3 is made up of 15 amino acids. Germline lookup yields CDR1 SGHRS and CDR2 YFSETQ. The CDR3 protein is CASRALGQGNTEAFF. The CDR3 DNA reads TGCGCCAGCAGGGCGTTAGGACAGGGGAACACTGAAGCTTTCTTT.

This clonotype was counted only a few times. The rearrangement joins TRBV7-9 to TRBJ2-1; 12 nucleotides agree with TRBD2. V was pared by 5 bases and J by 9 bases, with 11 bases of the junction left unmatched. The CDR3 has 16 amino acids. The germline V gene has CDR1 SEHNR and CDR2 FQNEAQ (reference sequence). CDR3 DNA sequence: TGTGCCAGCAGCCCACAACTAGCGGGAGGAATCAGTGAGCAGTTCTTC. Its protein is CASSPQLAGGISEQFF.

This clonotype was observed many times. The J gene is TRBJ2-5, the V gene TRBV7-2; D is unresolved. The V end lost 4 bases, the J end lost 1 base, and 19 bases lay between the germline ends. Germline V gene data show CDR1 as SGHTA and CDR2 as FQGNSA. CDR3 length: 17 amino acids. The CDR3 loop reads CASSSSHLWRPQETQYF. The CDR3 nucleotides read TGTGCCAGCAGCTCATCCCACCTTTGGCGGCCCCAAGAGACCCAGTACTTC.

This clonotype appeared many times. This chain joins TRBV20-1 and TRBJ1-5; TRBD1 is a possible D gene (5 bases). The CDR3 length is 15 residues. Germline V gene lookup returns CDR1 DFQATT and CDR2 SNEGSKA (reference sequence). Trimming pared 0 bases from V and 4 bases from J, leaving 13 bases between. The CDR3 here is CSAREGLTFNQPQHF. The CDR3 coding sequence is TGCAGTGCTAGAGAGGGACTCACCTTTAATCAGCCCCAGCATTTT.

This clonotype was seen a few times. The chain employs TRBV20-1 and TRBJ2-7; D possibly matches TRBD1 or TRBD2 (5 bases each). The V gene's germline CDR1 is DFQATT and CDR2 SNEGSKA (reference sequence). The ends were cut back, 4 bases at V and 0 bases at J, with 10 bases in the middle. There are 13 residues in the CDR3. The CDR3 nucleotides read TGCAGTGCTAACCGGGACCACTCCTACGAGCAGTACTTC. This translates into CSANRDHSYEQYF.

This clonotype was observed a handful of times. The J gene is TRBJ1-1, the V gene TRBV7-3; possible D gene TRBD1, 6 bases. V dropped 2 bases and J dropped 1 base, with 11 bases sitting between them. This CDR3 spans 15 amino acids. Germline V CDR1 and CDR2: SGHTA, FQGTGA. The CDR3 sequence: CASSLDGQQNTEAFF. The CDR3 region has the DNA TGTGCCAGCAGCTTAGATGGACAGCAGAACACTGAAGCTTTCTTT.

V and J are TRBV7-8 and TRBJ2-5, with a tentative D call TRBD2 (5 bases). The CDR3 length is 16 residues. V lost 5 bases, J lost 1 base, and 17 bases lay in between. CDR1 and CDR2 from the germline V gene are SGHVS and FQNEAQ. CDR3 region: CASSPGKGSRQETQYF. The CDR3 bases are TGTGCCAGCAGCCCCGGGAAAGGGAGCCGCCAAGAGACCCAGTACTTC.

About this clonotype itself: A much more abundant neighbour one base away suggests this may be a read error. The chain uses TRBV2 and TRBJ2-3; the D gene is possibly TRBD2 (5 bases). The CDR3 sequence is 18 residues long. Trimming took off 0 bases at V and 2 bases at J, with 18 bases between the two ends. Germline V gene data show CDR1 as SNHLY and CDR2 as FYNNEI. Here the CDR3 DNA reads TGTGCCAGCAGTGAAGCCCCTCCCTGGCGGAGGTACACAGATACGCAGTATTTT. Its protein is CASSEAPPWRRYTDTQYF. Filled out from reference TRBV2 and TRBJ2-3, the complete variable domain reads EPEVTQTPSHQVTQMGQEVILRCVPISNHLYFYWYRQILGQKVEFLVSFYNNEISEKSEIFDDQFSVERPDGSNFTLKIRSTKLEDSAMYFCASSEAPPWRRYTDTQYFGPGTRLTVL.

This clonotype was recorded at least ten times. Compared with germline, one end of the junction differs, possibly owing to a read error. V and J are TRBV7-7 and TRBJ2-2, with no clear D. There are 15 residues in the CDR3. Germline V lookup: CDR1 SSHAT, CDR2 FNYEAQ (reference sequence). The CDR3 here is CASSLDPPNTGELFF. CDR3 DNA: TGTGCTAGCAGCTTAGATCCACCTAACACCGGGGAGCTGTTTTTT. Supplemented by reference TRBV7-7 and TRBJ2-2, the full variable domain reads GAGVSQSPRYKVTKRGQDVTLRCDPISSHATLYWYQQALGQGPEFLTYFNYEAQPDKSGLPSDRFSAERPEGSISTLTIQRTEQRDSAMYRCASSLDPPNTGELFFGEGSRLTVL.

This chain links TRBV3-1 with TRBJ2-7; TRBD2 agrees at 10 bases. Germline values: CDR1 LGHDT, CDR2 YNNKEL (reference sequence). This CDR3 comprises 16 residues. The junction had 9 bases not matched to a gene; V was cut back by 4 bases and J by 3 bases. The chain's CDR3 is CASSLGLAEGDYEQYF. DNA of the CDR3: TGTGCCAGCAGCCTTGGACTAGCGGAGGGTGACTACGAGCAGTACTTC.

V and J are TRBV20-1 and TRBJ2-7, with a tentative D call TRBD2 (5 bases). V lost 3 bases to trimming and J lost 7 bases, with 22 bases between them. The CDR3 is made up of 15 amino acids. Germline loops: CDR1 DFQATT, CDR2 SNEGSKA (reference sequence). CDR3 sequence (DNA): TGCAGTGCTAGTCTCTCGGGAAGTGGTTTTGGGGAGCAGTACTTC. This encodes CSASLSGSGFGEQYF.

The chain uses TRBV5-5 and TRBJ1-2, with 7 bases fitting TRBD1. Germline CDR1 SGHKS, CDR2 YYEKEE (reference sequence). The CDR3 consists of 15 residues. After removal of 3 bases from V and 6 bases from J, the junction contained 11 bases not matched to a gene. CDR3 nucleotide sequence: TGTGCCAGCAGCTCGGGGATAGGGGGCGTTGATGGCTACACCTTC. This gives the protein CASSSGIGGVDGYTF.

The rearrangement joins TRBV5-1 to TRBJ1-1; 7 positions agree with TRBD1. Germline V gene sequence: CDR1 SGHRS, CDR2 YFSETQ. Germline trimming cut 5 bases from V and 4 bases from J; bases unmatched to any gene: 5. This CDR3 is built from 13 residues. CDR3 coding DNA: TGCGCCAGCAGGTGGGACAGCCTCACTGAAGCTTTCTTT. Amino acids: CASRWDSLTEAFF.

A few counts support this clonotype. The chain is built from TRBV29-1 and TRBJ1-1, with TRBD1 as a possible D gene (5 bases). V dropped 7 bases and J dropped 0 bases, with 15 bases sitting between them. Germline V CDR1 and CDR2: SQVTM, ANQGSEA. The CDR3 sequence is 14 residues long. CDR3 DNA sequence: TGCAGCGCCTGGGACGTACGTATGAACACTGAAGCTTTCTTT. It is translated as CSAWDVRMNTEAFF.